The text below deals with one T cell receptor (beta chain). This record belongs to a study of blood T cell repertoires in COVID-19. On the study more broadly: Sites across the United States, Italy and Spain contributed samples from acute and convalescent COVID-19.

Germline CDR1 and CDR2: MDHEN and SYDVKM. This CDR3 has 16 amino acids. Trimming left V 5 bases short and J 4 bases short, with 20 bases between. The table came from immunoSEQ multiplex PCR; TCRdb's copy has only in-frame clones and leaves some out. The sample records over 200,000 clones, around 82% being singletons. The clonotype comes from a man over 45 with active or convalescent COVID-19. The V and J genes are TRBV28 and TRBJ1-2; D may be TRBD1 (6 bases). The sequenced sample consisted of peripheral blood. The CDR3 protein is CASSQTGSRGFYGYTF. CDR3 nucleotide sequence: TGTGCCAGCAGTCAGACAGGATCTCGAGGGTTCTATGGCTACACCTTC.